A selection of T cell receptor beta chains follows, all from one sample in a study of shared clonotypes between healthy human individuals. Some clones are missing from TCRdb's copy, which holds only in-frame ones; the method was immunoSEQ multiplex PCR. Of around 1.9 million clones in the sample, 85% to 95% were seen once. Sequenced input: naive CD8+ T cells from PBMCs. The source of these receptors is a man aged 18 to 30 in good health. Some clones in this sample may be carry-over from other donors' samples. Both conserved end residues are part of each CDR3. D genes are given only for firm matches. Where a row states a size, it is once, few, many or the class of an expanded clone; other rows omit it.

v_call	clone_size	j_call	d_call	cdr3_nt	cdr3_aa
TRBV6-1	-	TRBJ2-1	-	TGTGCCAGCAGGTACAATGAGCAGTTCTTC	CASRYNEQFF
TRBV19	once	TRBJ1-4	-	TGTGCCAGTAGTATCTGGTCCGATAATGAAAAACTGTTTTTT	CASSIWSDNEKLFF
TRBV6-1	-	TRBJ1-1	-	TGTGCCAGCAGTGAAGTTGGGAGGGGAGGCACTGAAGCTTTCTTT	CASSEVGRGGTEAFF
TRBV7-2	-	TRBJ2-7	TRBD2	TGTGCCAGCAGCCCCCCGCCCCAGACTAGCGGGAGTTATGAGCAGTACTTC	CASSPPPQTSGSYEQYF
TRBV19	-	TRBJ2-7	-	TGTGCCAGTACCCCGGGAGGAGACAGGGCCTACGAGCAGTACTTC	CASTPGGDRAYEQYF
TRBV11-2	-	TRBJ1-1	TRBD1	TGTGCCAGCAACAGGGGGGATATGAACACTGAAGCTTTCTTT	CASNRGDMNTEAFF
TRBV7-2	-	TRBJ2-4	-	TGTGCCAGCAGCCCAATCATATTAATGGGGGTCGGAAACATTCAGTACTTC	CASSPIILMGVGNIQYF
TRBV9	-	TRBJ2-1	TRBD2	TGTGCCAGCAGCGTTTGGGAGGGCAATGAGCAGTTCTTC	CASSVWEGNEQFF
TRBV7-6	-	TRBJ2-1	-	TGTGCCAGCAGCTTAGATGGGGGGACGTACAATGAGCAGTTCTTC	CASSLDGGTYNEQFF
TRBV27	-	TRBJ2-3	-	TGTGCCAGCAGTTTCCGGGTGGGCACAGATACGCAGTATTTT	CASSFRVGTDTQYF
TRBV4-2	-	TRBJ2-7	-	TGTGCCAGCAGCCTTCTAACCCCTGGGTGGGGGGAAGATCTCGAGCAGTACTTC	CASSLLTPGWGEDLEQYF
TRBV4-1	-	TRBJ1-1	-	TGCGCCAGCAGCCTAACCGGGACAATAAACACTGAAGCTTTCTTT	CASSLTGTINTEAFF
TRBV6-5	-	TRBJ2-3	-	TGTGCCAGCAGCCCAAAACTGGACGGCACAGATACGCAGTATTTT	CASSPKLDGTDTQYF
TRBV19	-	TRBJ2-1	-	TGTGCCACCCGTCCGGGTAGCGGCTCCTACAATGAGCAGTTCTTC	CATRPGSGSYNEQFF
TRBV11-2	-	TRBJ2-1	-	TGTGCCAGCAGCTTAGGTGGGTCGAATGAGCAGTTCTTC	CASSLGGSNEQFF
TRBV27	-	TRBJ2-7	-	TGTGCCAGCAGTTTGCTCCGGGACGCCTCCTACGAGCAGTACTTC	CASSLLRDASYEQYF
TRBV27	once	TRBJ2-1	-	TGTGCCAGCAGTTTATCACTAGAAGGGAACAATGAGCAGTTCTTC	CASSLSLEGNNEQFF
TRBV19	-	TRBJ1-5	-	TGTGCCAGTAGTATAGATCCGGGGATTCAGCCCCAGCATTTT	CASSIDPGIQPQHF
TRBV7-9	-	TRBJ1-5	TRBD1	TGTGCCAGCAGCTTAGGTGGCAGGGGGTACCCTGAGCCCCAGCATTTT	CASSLGGRGYPEPQHF
TRBV28	-	TRBJ2-3	TRBD1	TGTGCCAGCCTGGACAGGGGGATTATGGATACGCAGTATTTT	CASLDRGIMDTQYF
TRBV13	-	TRBJ2-1	TRBD2	TGTGCCAGCAGCACCCGGACTAGCGGGAGGGGGTACAATGAGCAGTTCTTC	CASSTRTSGRGYNEQFF
TRBV19	-	TRBJ2-7	TRBD1	TGTGCCAGTAGTCCTAACCCGGGACAGGGGGTCGAGCAGTACTTC	CASSPNPGQGVEQYF
TRBV19	-	TRBJ2-1	-	TGTGCCAGTAGTACTAGACAGACTGAGCAGTTCTTC	CASSTRQTEQFF
TRBV28	-	TRBJ2-3	-	TGTGCCAGCAACCAAATGGTGGGGGGACCTAGCACAGATACGCAGTATTTT	CASNQMVGGPSTDTQYF
TRBV4-2	-	TRBJ2-7	-	TGTGCCAGCAGCCAAGGAATGGTACGGGTAACCCACGAGCAGTACTTC	CASSQGMVRVTHEQYF
TRBV27	once	TRBJ2-7	-	TGTGCCAGCAGTTTATCTGTCGCCTACGAGCAGTACTTC	CASSLSVAYEQYF
TRBV27	once	TRBJ2-1	TRBD2	TGTGCCAGCAGACTACTAGCGGGAGTCGAGTTCTTC	CASRLLAGVEFF
TRBV23-1	once	TRBJ2-7	TRBD2	TGCGCCAGCAGTCAACTTTCATCCAGCGGGGCCTCCTACGAGCAGTACTTC	CASSQLSSSGASYEQYF
TRBV28	few	TRBJ1-2	-	TGTGCCAGCAGTCCCACAAGTATAGGAGGTGGCTACACCTTC	CASSPTSIGGGYTF
TRBV10-3	-	TRBJ2-7	TRBD2	TGTGCCATCAGGCCCCTTGGCGGGAGGGGGTACGAGCAGTACTTC	CAIRPLGGRGYEQYF
TRBV27	-	TRBJ1-1	-	TGTGCCAGCAGTGCCCTTGGGCCAGGGGTTACTGAAGCTTTCTTT	CASSALGPGVTEAFF